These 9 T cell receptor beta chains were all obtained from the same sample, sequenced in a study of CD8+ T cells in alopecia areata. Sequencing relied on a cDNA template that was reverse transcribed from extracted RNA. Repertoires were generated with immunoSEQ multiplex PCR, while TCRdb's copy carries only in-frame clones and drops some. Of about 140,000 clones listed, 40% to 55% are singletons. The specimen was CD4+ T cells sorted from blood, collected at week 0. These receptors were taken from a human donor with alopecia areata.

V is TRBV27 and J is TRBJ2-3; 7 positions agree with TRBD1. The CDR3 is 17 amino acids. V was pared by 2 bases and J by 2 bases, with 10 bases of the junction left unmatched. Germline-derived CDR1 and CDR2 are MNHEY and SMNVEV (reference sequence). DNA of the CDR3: TGTGCCAGCAGTTTAAGGGCAGGGGGTAGGAACACAGATACGCAGTATTTT. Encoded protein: CASSLRAGGRNTDTQYF.

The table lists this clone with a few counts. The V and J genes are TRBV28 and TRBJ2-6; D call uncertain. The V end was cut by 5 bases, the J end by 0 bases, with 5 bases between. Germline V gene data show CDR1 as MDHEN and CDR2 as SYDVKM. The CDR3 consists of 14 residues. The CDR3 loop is CASSESSGANVLTF. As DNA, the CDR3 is TGTGCCAGCAGTGAGTCCTCTGGGGCCAACGTCCTGACTTTC.

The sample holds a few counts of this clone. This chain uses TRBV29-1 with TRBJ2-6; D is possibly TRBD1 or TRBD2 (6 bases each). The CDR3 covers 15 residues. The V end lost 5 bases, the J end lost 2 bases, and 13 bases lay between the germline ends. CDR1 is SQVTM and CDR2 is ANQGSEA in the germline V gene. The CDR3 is CSVLGGGTGANVLTF. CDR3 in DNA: TGCAGCGTTCTCGGGGGCGGGACTGGGGCCAACGTCCTGACTTTC.

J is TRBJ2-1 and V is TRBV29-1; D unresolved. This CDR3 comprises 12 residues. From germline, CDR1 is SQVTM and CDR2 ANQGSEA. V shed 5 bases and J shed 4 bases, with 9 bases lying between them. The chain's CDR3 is CSVPSAYNEQFF. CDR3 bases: TGCAGCGTTCCGTCGGCGTACAATGAGCAGTTCTTC.

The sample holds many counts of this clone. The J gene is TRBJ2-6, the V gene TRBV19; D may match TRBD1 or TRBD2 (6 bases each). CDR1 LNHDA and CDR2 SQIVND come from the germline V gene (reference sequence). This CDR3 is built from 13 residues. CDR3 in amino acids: CATGTAGANVLTF. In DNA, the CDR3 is TGTGCTACAGGGACTGCTGGGGCCAACGTCCTGACTTTC.

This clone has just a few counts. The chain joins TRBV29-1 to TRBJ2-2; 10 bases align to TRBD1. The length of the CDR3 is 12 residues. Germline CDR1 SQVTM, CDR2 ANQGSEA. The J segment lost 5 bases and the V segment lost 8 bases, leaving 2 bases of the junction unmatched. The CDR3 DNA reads TGCAGCACGGGACAGGGGACCGGGGAGCTGTTTTTT. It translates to CSTGQGTGELFF.

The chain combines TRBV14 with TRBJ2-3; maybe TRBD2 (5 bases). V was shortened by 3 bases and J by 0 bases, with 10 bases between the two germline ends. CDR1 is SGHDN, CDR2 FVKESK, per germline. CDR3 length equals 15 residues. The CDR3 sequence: CASSQRVQSTDTQYF. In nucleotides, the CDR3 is TGTGCCAGCAGCCAGCGGGTCCAGAGCACAGATACGCAGTATTTT. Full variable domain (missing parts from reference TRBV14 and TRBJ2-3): EAGVTQFPSHSVIEKGQTVTLRCDPISGHDNLYWYRRVMGKEIKFLLHFVKESKQDESGMPNNRFLAERTGGTYSTLKVQPAELEDSGVYFCASSQRVQSTDTQYFGPGTRLTVL.

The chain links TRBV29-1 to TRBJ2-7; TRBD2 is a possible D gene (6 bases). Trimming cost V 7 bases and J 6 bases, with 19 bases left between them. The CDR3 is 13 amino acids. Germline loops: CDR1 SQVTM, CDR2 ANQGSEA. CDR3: CSATAGGSGEQYF. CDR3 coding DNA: TGCAGCGCCACAGCTGGGGGGTCAGGCGAGCAGTACTTC.

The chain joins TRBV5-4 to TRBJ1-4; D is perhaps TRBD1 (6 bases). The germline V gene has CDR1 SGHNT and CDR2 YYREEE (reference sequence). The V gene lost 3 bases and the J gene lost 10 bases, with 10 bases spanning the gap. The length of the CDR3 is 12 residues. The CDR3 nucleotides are TGTGCCAGCAGCTCGGACAGTGCAAAACTGTTTTTT. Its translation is CASSSDSAKLFF. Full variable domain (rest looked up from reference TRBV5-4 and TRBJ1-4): ETGVTQSPTHLIKTRGQQVTLRCSSQSGHNTVSWYQQALGQGPQFIFQYYREEENGRGNFPPRFSGLQFPNYSSELNVNALELDDSALYLCASSSDSAKLFFGSGTQLSVL.